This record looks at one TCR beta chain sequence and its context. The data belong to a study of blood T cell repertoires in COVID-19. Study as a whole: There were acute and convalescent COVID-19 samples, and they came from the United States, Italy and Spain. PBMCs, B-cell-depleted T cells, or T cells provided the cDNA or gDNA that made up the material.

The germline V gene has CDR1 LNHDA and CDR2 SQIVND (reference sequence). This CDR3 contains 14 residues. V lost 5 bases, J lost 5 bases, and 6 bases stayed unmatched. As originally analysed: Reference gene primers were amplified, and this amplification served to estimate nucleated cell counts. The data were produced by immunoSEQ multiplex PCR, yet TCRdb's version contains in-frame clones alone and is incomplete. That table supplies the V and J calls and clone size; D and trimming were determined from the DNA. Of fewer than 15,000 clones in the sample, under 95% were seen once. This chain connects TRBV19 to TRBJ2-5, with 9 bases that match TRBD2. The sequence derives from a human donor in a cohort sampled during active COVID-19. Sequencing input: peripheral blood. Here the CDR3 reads CASSLSGSDETQYF. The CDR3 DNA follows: TGTGCCAGTAGTCTTAGCGGGAGCGATGAGACCCAGTACTTC.